Below are 11 T cell receptor beta chains sequenced from a single sample in a study of spatial heterogeneity in lung cancer. Regarding time point: blood at routine non-recurrence follow-up after resection. Tumor, nontumor lung or frozen PBMC supplied whole RNA, sequenced without sorting. MiXCR, applied by TCRdb to the 5' RACE reads, yields one record per CDR3 protein. This table has around 27,000 distinct CDR3 sequences, 4.5% to 7.5% appearing once. Source: PBMCs, taken at follow-up. The receptor set was obtained from a male donor with early-stage non-small cell lung cancer.

This clonotype showed up many times. This chain joins TRBV20-1 and TRBJ1-1; D might be TRBD1 (5 bases). The CDR3 is 17 amino acids. Germline assignment: CDR1 DFQATT and CDR2 SNEGSKA (reference sequence). V was trimmed by 1 base and J by 0 bases, leaving 18 bases between them. CDR3 sequence (DNA): TGCAGTGCTAGAGTCCCGGACATAAGGCGAATGAACACTGAAGCTTTCTTT. As protein: CSARVPDIRRMNTEAFF.

In its sample, this clonotype was seen a few times. This chain uses TRBV25-1 with TRBJ2-2, with D perhaps TRBD1 or TRBD2 (5 bases each). This CDR3 contains 16 residues. The germline V gene has CDR1 MGHDK and CDR2 SYGVNS. Trimming shortened V by 0 bases and J by 0 bases, and 8 bases separated the two germline ends. In DNA form, the CDR3 reads TGTGCCAGCAGTGAATACAGGGACCCGAACACCGGGGAGCTGTTTTTT. Its protein product is CASSEYRDPNTGELFF.

The genes are TRBV19 and TRBJ2-5; no definite D call. Trimming took off 3 bases at V and 4 bases at J, with 9 bases between the two ends. The germline V gene encodes CDR1 LNHDA and CDR2 SQIVND (reference sequence). The CDR3 totals 13 residues. CDR3 DNA: TGTGCCAGTAGTATTTCGGGTGGAGAGACCCAGTACTTC. Amino acids: CASSISGGETQYF.

The V and J genes are TRBV5-1 and TRBJ2-3; 9 nucleotides match TRBD2. The CDR3 consists of 15 residues. V shed 4 bases and J 8 bases; nucleotides not matched to a gene: 11. In germline, CDR1 is SGHRS, CDR2 YFSETQ. This chain's CDR3 is CASSLTSGLGATQYF. The CDR3 bases are TGCGCCAGCAGCCTGACTAGCGGCCTTGGGGCTACGCAGTATTTT. The full variable domain, with the rest looked up from reference TRBV5-1 and TRBJ2-3, is KAGVTQTPRYLIKTRGQQVTLSCSPISGHRSVSWYQQTPGQGLQFLFEYFSETQRNKGNFPGRFSGRQFSNSRSEMNVSTLELGDSALYLCASSLTSGLGATQYFGPGTRLTVL.

This clonotype was observed at least ten times. V is TRBV12-3 or TRBV12-4 and J is TRBJ2-7, with TRBD2 identical over 10 bases. The CDR3 spans 13 residues. After removal of 6 bases from V and 5 bases from J, the junction contained 4 bases not matched to a gene. CDR3 sequence reads: CASRASGSNEQYV. The CDR3 coding sequence is TGTGCCAGCAGGGCTAGCGGGAGTAACGAGCAGTACGTC.

This clonotype was seen a few times. The J gene is TRBJ2-7, the V gene TRBV6-2 or TRBV6-3; no clear D gene. The CDR3 is made up of 15 amino acids. Germline V gene sequence: CDR1 MNHEY, CDR2 SVGEGT. Trimming removed 4 bases from V and 0 bases from J, with 13 bases in between. DNA of the CDR3: TGTGCCAGCAGTTCCCCCAGCCGGAACTCCTACGAGCAGTACTTC. This codes for CASSSPSRNSYEQYF.

This clonotype was observed a handful of times. In nucleotides, the CDR3 is TGTGCCAGCAGCCCAAACGATGCCCGACTAGCGGGAGTCGCCGGGGAGCTGTTTTTT. This sequence encodes CASSPNDARLAGVAGELFF. This rearrangement joins TRBV6-2 or TRBV6-3 to TRBJ2-2, with 12 bases that match TRBD2. This CDR3 has 19 residues. The germline CDR1 and CDR2 sequences are MNHEY and SVGEGT. V trimming: 6 bases; J trimming: 6 bases; junction bases outside the gene matches: 17.

This chain links TRBV4-1 with TRBJ2-1; perhaps TRBD2 as D (5 bases). The CDR3 contains 18 residues. The V end was cut by 4 bases, the J end by 2 bases, with 21 bases between. Germline CDR1 reads MGHRA; CDR2 reads YSYEKL. The CDR3 spells CASSRVVRATGTYNEQFF. CDR3 in DNA: TGCGCCAGCAGCCGAGTAGTGCGGGCGACGGGCACCTACAATGAGCAGTTCTTC.

This clonotype turned up a few times. This rearrangement joins TRBV18 to TRBJ1-1, with D possibly being TRBD1 (5 bases). In germline, CDR1 is KGHSH, CDR2 LQKENI. The CDR3 has 15 residues. Trimming took 6 bases from V and 1 from J, leaving 15 bases between them. The chain's CDR3 is CASSPGLTTNTEAFF. The CDR3 bases are TGTGCCAGCTCCCCGGGACTTACTACGAACACTGAAGCTTTCTTT. The variable domain in full, completed from reference TRBV18 and TRBJ1-1, reads NAGVMQNPRHLVRRRGQEARLRCSPMKGHSHVYWYRQLPEEGLKFMVYLQKENIIDESGMPKERFSAEFPKEGPSILRIQQVVRGDSAAYFCASSPGLTTNTEAFFGQGTRLTVV.

The genes are TRBV2 and TRBJ1-1; D remains unclear. V was pared by 7 bases and J by 4 bases, with 7 bases between. The CDR3 has 11 residues. From germline, CDR1 is SNHLY and CDR2 FYNNEI. Here the CDR3 reads CASIYSTEAFF. CDR3 nucleotide sequence: TGTGCCAGCATATATAGCACTGAAGCTTTCTTT.

In its sample, this clonotype was seen a few times. The gene calls are TRBV6-6 and TRBJ2-7; D possibly matches TRBD1 or TRBD2 (5 bases each). There are 13 residues in the CDR3. From germline, CDR1 is MNHNY and CDR2 SVGAGI (reference sequence). Trimming left V 10 bases short and J 2 bases short, with 15 bases between. The CDR3 sequence is CATARGGPYEQYF. In DNA, the CDR3 is TGTGCCACCGCCCGGGGCGGCCCCTACGAGCAGTACTTC.